This TCR beta chain emerged from a study of blood T cell repertoires in COVID-19. Germline trimming cut 3 bases from V and 4 bases from J; bases unmatched to any gene: 2. This CDR3 has 14 residues. Germline V CDR1 and CDR2: SGDLS, YYNGEE. TCRdb's table, derived via immunoSEQ multiplex PCR, lists solely in-frame clones and lacks some. This table has a few hundred thousand clones, 85% to 90% appearing once. The TCR sequence derives from a man under 40 who had recovered from COVID-19. The specimen sequenced was PBMCs or T cells enriched from blood (not recorded which). The chain links TRBV9 to TRBJ2-1; TRBD2 matches at 9 bases. The DNA for the CDR3 is TGTGCCAGCAGCGGGGGACTAGCATACAATGAGCAGTTCTTC. Encoded protein: CASSGGLAYNEQFF.